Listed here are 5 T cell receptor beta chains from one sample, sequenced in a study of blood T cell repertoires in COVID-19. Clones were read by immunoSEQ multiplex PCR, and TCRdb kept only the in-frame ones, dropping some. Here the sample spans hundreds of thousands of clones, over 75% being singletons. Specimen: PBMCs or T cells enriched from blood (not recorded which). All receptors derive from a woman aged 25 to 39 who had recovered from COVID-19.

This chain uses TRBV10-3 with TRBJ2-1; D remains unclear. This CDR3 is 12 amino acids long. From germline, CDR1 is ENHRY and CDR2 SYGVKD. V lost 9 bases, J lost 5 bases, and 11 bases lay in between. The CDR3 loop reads CAIESLDNEQFF. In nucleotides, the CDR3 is TGTGCCATTGAGTCCCTCGACAATGAGCAGTTCTTC.

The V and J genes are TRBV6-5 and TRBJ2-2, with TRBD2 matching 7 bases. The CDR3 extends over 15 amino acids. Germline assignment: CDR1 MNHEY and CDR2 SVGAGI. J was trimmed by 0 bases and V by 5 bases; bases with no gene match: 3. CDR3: CASSMTSPNTGELFF. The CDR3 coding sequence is TGTGCCAGCAGTATGACTAGCCCGAACACCGGGGAGCTGTTTTTT.

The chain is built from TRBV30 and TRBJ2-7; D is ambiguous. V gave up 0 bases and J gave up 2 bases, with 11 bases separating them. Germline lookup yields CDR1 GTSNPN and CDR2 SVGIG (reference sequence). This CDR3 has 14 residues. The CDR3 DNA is TGTGCCTGGAGTGTAGGCGGTGTAACCTACGAGCAGTACTTC. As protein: CAWSVGGVTYEQYF.

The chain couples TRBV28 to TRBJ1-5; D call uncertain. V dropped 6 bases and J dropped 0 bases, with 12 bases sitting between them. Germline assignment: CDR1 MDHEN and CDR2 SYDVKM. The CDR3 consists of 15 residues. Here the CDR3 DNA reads TGTGCCAGCAGGGTGACGACAATTAGCAATCAGCCCCAGCATTTT. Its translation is CASRVTTISNQPQHF.

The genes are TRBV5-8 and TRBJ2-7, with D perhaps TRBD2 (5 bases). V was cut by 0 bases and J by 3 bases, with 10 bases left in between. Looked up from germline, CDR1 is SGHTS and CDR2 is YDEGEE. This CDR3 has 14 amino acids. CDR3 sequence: CASSLVTGGYEQYF. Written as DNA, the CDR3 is TGTGCCAGCAGCTTGGTTACCGGAGGCTACGAGCAGTACTTC.